This record concerns one T cell receptor (beta chain) sequence. The source of the sample is a study of blood T cell repertoires in COVID-19. At the level of the study: Samples taken during acute and convalescent COVID-19 were collected in the United States, Italy and Spain. PBMCs, B-cell-depleted T cells, or T cells were the source of the cDNA or gDNA that made up the material.

Under the authors' procedure: From reference gene primer amplification, estimates of nucleated cell counts were derived. Profiled with immunoSEQ multiplex PCR; TCRdb holds only in-frame clones, not every one. V and J calls and clone size come straight from that table; D and trimming were deduced from the DNA. This sample has approximately 100,000 clones, with approximately 90% found just once. Looked up from germline, CDR1 is SGHRS and CDR2 is YFSETQ. CDR3 length: 15 amino acids. Trimming removed 1 base from V and 4 bases from J, with 11 bases in between. The material sequenced was peripheral blood. The V and J genes are TRBV5-1 and TRBJ2-2, with D uncertain. This clonotype was obtained from a middle-aged man with acute or convalescent COVID-19. CDR3 loop: CASSLTVAGTGELFF. DNA of the CDR3: TGCGCCAGCAGCTTGACGGTCGCAGGCACCGGGGAGCTGTTTTTT.